These 17 T cell receptor beta chains share one sample of origin, sequenced in a study of cytomegalovirus exposure and HLA in healthy donors. The PCR had 60 Vbeta and 13 Jbeta primers. Data came from immunoSEQ multiplex PCR; TCRdb stores just in-frame clones and leaves some out. In the table there are 85,000 to 100,000 clones, approximately 89% of which are singletons. The sequencing sample was made of PBMCs. The source of these receptors is a man aged 25 to 40 in good health and CMV-seropositive.

The chain joins TRBV5-1 to TRBJ2-7, with D unresolved. V was clipped by 0 bases and J by 2 bases, with 12 bases between them. The germline V gene encodes CDR1 SGHRS and CDR2 YFSETQ. The CDR3 totals 15 residues. Written as DNA, the CDR3 is TGCGCCAGCAGCTTGGCCACGACAAGTACCTACGAGCAGTACTTC. This gives the protein CASSLATTSTYEQYF.

The gene calls are TRBV2 and TRBJ2-3, with 8 bases matching TRBD1. The length of the CDR3 is 16 residues. The ends lost 6 bases at V and 3 bases at J; junction bases unmatched: 11. Germline CDR1 and CDR2: SNHLY and FYNNEI. CDR3 sequence: CASSSGGAMITDTQYF. DNA of the CDR3: TGTGCCAGCAGCTCAGGGGGCGCTATGATTACAGATACGCAGTATTTT.

J is TRBJ2-7 and V is TRBV2; 7 nucleotides match TRBD2. There are 14 residues in the CDR3. CDR1 is SNHLY and CDR2 is FYNNEI in the germline V gene. J was trimmed by 0 bases and V by 6 bases; bases with no gene match: 5. The CDR3 here is CASRERDYSYEQYF. In DNA, the CDR3 is TGTGCCAGCAGAGAAAGGGACTACTCCTACGAGCAGTACTTC.

The V gene is TRBV12-5, the J gene TRBJ1-1; D perhaps matches TRBD1 (5 bases). The V gene lost 1 base and the J gene lost 6 bases, with 15 bases spanning the gap. The CDR3 sequence is 15 residues long. Germline CDR1 LGHNT, CDR2 FRNRAP. CDR3 in amino acids: CASGLDGGGRPEAFF. The DNA for the CDR3 is TGTGCTAGTGGTTTGGACGGGGGGGGTAGGCCTGAAGCTTTCTTT. Full variable domain (missing parts from reference TRBV12-5 and TRBJ1-1): DARVTQTPRHKVTEMGQEVTMRCQPILGHNTVFWYRQTMMQGLELLAYFRNRAPLDDSGMPKDRFSAEMPDATLATLKIQPSEPRDSAVYFCASGLDGGGRPEAFFGQGTRLTVV.

V usage is TRBV7-9 and J usage is TRBJ2-7, with TRBD1 as a possible D gene (6 bases). Germline V lookup: CDR1 SEHNR, CDR2 FQNEAQ (reference sequence). Trimming pared 1 base from V and 0 bases from J, leaving 10 bases between. The CDR3 has 15 residues. The CDR3 region is CASSLVLDSSYEQYF. The CDR3 DNA is TGTGCCAGCAGCTTAGTTCTGGACAGCTCCTACGAGCAGTACTTC.

This rearrangement joins TRBV5-4 to TRBJ2-1, with TRBD2 as a possible D gene (5 bases). CDR1 is SGHNT, CDR2 YYREEE, per germline (reference sequence). The CDR3 has 16 amino acids. Trimming took off 0 bases at V and 0 bases at J, with 10 bases between the two ends. CDR3 residues: CASSLEGGSSYNEQFF. The CDR3 region has the DNA TGTGCCAGCAGCTTGGAAGGTGGGAGCTCCTACAATGAGCAGTTCTTC.

Worth noting for this clone: This specimen includes other DNA sequences encoding the same CDR3. The chain is built from TRBV15 and TRBJ2-1; D may be TRBD2 (5 bases). With 3 bases removed from V and 8 bases from J, the gap between germline ends came to 11 bases. This CDR3 is 13 amino acids long. Germline CDR1 reads LNHNV; CDR2 reads YYDKDF (reference sequence). DNA of the CDR3: TGTGCCACCAGCAGGTATACTAGAGATGAGCAGTTCTTC. Residues: CATSRYTRDEQFF.

The rearrangement uses TRBV6-4 and TRBJ2-1; TRBD2 aligns across 9 bases. The germline V gene encodes CDR1 MRHNA and CDR2 SNTAGT. CDR3 length: 16 amino acids. V dropped 4 bases and J dropped 1; count of bases not matched to a gene: 5. Here the CDR3 reads CASSGGAGGSYNEQFF. CDR3 DNA: TGTGCCAGCAGTGGGGGGGCGGGAGGGTCCTACAATGAGCAGTTCTTC.

The J gene is TRBJ2-7, the V gene TRBV13, with 7 bases matching TRBD1. Trimming at V came to 2 bases and at J to 5 bases, leaving 9 bases not matched to a gene. Germline V gene sequence: CDR1 PRHDT, CDR2 FYEKMQ (reference sequence). The CDR3 is 15 residues long. The CDR3 DNA is TGTGCCAGCAGCTTATTGAGGGGGCGGTTTAACGAGCAGTACTTC. It translates to CASSLLRGRFNEQYF.

As for this clone: The sample contains more than one DNA sequence encoding this CDR3. The chain recombines TRBV6-1 with TRBJ2-5; a possible D gene is TRBD2 (6 bases). Trimming left V 3 bases short and J 12 bases short, with 14 bases between. Germline V gene lookup returns CDR1 MNHNS and CDR2 SASEGT. This CDR3 is 12 amino acids long. Written as DNA, the CDR3 is TGTGCCAGCAGTGAGGTAGCTTCGGGGGAGTACTTC. Protein product: CASSEVASGEYF.

This clone appeared a few times. V and J are TRBV27 and TRBJ2-3, with 7 bases matching TRBD2. Losses at the gene ends were 6 bases for V and 3 bases for J; bases not matched to a gene: 15. The CDR3 extends over 17 amino acids. From germline, CDR1 is MNHEY and CDR2 SMNVEV (reference sequence). The CDR3 sequence: CASSTNRLARGTDTQYF. CDR3 nucleotides: TGTGCCAGCAGCACAAACCGACTAGCCCGAGGGACAGATACGCAGTATTTT.

CDR3 nucleotides: TGTGCCATCTCAGGAAACTATGGCTACACCTTC. As protein: CAISGNYGYTF. This chain connects TRBV28 to TRBJ1-2; D ambiguous. V lost 10 bases to trimming and J lost 2 bases, with 8 bases between them. The CDR3 loop spans 11 amino acids. Germline assignment: CDR1 MDHEN and CDR2 SYDVKM.

This chain joins TRBV7-8 and TRBJ1-5, with D possibly matching TRBD1 (6 bases). Germline V gives CDR1 SGHVS, CDR2 FQNEAQ. V lost 4 bases and J 6 bases, leaving 25 bases between the germline ends. The CDR3 is 18 residues long. The CDR3 reads CASSSKDRVVDPFQPQHF. In DNA, the CDR3 is TGTGCCAGCAGCTCGAAGGACAGAGTCGTCGACCCCTTTCAGCCCCAGCATTTT.

This clone was observed a handful of times. This sequence joins TRBV15 and TRBJ2-1; D is uncertain. V was shortened by 0 bases and J by 0 bases, with 3 bases between the two germline ends. The CDR3 is 14 amino acids. Germline V gene data show CDR1 as LNHNV and CDR2 as YYDKDF (reference sequence). The CDR3 sequence: CATSRESSYNEQFF. CDR3 in DNA: TGTGCCACCAGCAGAGAGAGCTCCTACAATGAGCAGTTCTTC.

Remarks on this clone: The same CDR3 can be traced to other DNA sequences in this sample. The chain uses TRBV5-6 and TRBJ2-3, with TRBD2 matching 9 bases. In germline, CDR1 is SGHDT, CDR2 YYEEEE. Trimming took 1 base from V and 4 from J; bases not matched to a gene: 1. The length of the CDR3 is 14 residues. The CDR3 region has the DNA TGTGCCAGCAGCTTGCTAGCGGGATCAGATACGCAGTATTTT. It is translated as CASSLLAGSDTQYF. The whole variable domain, filled in from reference TRBV5-6 and TRBJ2-3, reads DAGVTQSPTHLIKTRGQQVTLRCSPKSGHDTVSWYQQALGQGPQFIFQYYEEEERQRGNFPDRFSGHQFPNYSSELNVNALLLGDSALYLCASSLLAGSDTQYFGPGTRLTVL.

The CDR3 DNA sequence: TGCGCCAGCTCTCGTTTGGACAGGGGTGGCACTGAAGCTTTCTTT. Residues: CASSRLDRGGTEAFF. The chain couples TRBV5-1 to TRBJ1-1, with 9 bases aligning to TRBD1. CDR1 and CDR2 from the germline V gene are SGHRS and YFSETQ. Losses at the gene ends were 7 bases for V and 4 bases for J; bases not matched to a gene: 11. The CDR3 spans 15 residues.

The CDR3 DNA reads as TGCGCCAGCAGCCAAGACGCGGCTAGCGGGAGGGCTCGTGAGCAGTTCTTC. Protein: CASSQDAASGRAREQFF. This chain connects TRBV4-1 to TRBJ2-1, with TRBD2 matching over 12 bases. The germline V gene has CDR1 MGHRA and CDR2 YSYEKL. The V gene end was trimmed by 0 bases and the J gene end by 9 bases; junction bases not matched to a gene: 9. The CDR3 extends over 17 amino acids.